This T cell receptor (beta chain) stems from a study of T cell changes during pregnancy in multiple sclerosis. The repertoire was sequenced with immunoSEQ multiplex PCR; TCRdb's copy has only in-frame clones and lacks some. The sample has more than 65,000 clones, almost 90% seen once; the top ten hold more than 8%. V lost 10 bases and J lost 6; bases outside the gene matches: 7. The CDR3 runs to 13 residues. The germline CDR1 and CDR2 sequences are LNHDA and SQIVND (reference sequence). The genes are TRBV19 and TRBJ2-1, with 9 bases identical to TRBD1. Material: peripheral blood, obtained after pregnancy. This clonotype originated in a female donor in good health, enrolled as a control in a pregnancy study. The CDR3 DNA reads TGTGCCACAAAACGGGGACAGGGCAATGAGCAGTTCTTC. Residues: CATKRGQGNEQFF. Looking up the rest from reference TRBV19 and TRBJ2-1 gives the full variable domain: DGGITQSPKYLFRKEGQNVTLSCEQNLNHDAMYWYRQDPGQGLRLIYYSQIVNDFQKGDIAEGYSVSREKKESFPLTVTSAQKNPTAFYLCATKRGQGNEQFFGPGTRLTVL.